The source of this TCR beta chain is a study of glioma-infiltrating T cells (TCRdb year 2016). For the study in its entirety: Low-grade gliomas were WHO grade II oligodendrogliomas or astrocytomas, and glioblastomas were WHO grade IV tumors sampled at initial rather than recurrent diagnosis. Glioma patients received dexamethasone for six or fewer days before surgery. The study sequenced TCR alpha- and beta-chain repertoires from glioma tissue, from non-neoplastic brain tissue and from matched peripheral blood mononuclear cells. Each tissue-infiltrating repertoire was compared with the same patient's peripheral blood repertoire to measure divergence between tissue and blood T-cell populations. The paired cohort was made up of three low-grade glioma patients, eight primary glioblastoma patients and three non-glioma patients who contributed non-neoplastic brain tissue. Blood libraries targeted roughly 4- to 11-fold sequencing coverage of 750,000 to 1,000,000 peripheral T cells. What the study reported, not specific to this receptor: Patients with low tissue-blood divergence were marked by a signature set of shared blood CDR3 motifs, and that set was depleted in highly divergent patients. Very few CDR3 sequences were found to be shared between tissue and blood, and this scarcity was attributed to high CDR3 diversity and limited sampling. VJ-independent divergence between tissue and blood was below expectation in non-neoplastic patients but above expectation in all gliomas, especially low-grade gliomas. Group comparisons were based on small numbers of patients: three non-neoplastic, three low-grade glioma and about eight glioblastoma patients.

TCR alpha and beta CDR3 regions were amplified with the iRepertoire nested amplicon-rescue multiplex PCR (arm-PCR) platform from RNA. For one-step reverse transcription and amplification, roughly 85-400 ng of tissue mRNA or PBMC total RNA was used as input. After bead purification, a secondary multiplex PCR added Illumina adapters, and libraries were gel-purified between 200 and 400 bp. Internal 6-nucleotide barcodes were carried by the libraries and were used for demultiplexing. Sequencing of the libraries was done on an Illumina MiSeq using 2x220 or 2x250 nucleotide paired-end reads. On the authors' methods: Paired reads were merged using FLASH 1.2.11 and were aligned to the GRCh37 human genome using BWA-MEM, after which TRA and TRB reads were extracted. For V and J assignment, an IMGT-derived reference of cassette sequences and CDR3 motifs that included pseudogenes was used. Three-frame translation of reads was performed, and productive CDR3s were defined as those with a C...FGXG motif and no stop codons. Clonotypes were defined as unique combinations of V-J cassette pair and CDR3 amino acid sequence. Filtering of reads was based on Hamming distance, with the threshold set by the sequence error rate of each sample in mapped regions. TCRdb reran the public reads through fastp at Q25 and MiXCR, keeping productive beta chains. Each entry merges the rows of one CDR3 protein and shows their most common DNA and genes. What appears here as the V and J calls and clone size reflects TCRdb's work, not the paper's. This sample has about 410,000 distinct CDR3 sequences in its table, and roughly two fifths of those were observed once. The top ten constitute approximately 12% of the sample.

Taken from the germline V gene, the CDR1 and CDR2 loops are LGHNA and YSLEER. From the cysteine through the phenylalanine, the CDR3 covers 17 amino acids. Only the CDR3 region is kept as DNA, spanning 51 bases read in frame from base 1. V is cut by 0 bases and J by 0 bases, and the space between the germline ends is 12 bases. Immediately after resection, surgical brain or tumor specimens were cryofrozen in liquid nitrogen, and peripheral blood cells were collected at the same time. This clonotype was seen more than once but under ten times. The specificity of this receptor is unknown. No much larger clonotype is one base removed from it; base qualities were not supplied.

Source material: glioma tissue, nonneoplastic brain tissue, or PBMCs (not recorded which). This receptor was identified in a human donor with low-grade glioma or glioblastoma, undergoing nonglioma brain surgery, or in good health (not recorded which). The chain employs TRBV4-3 and TRBJ1-5; no D gene is confidently identified. The nucleotide sequence is TGCGCCAGCAGCCAAGAATTAACGGGCTATAGCAATCAGCCCCAGCATTTT. Its translation reads: CASSQELTGYSNQPQHF.